These 23 T cell receptor beta chains were all obtained from the same sample, sequenced in a study of shared clonotypes between healthy human individuals. The method was immunoSEQ multiplex PCR; TCRdb's version includes in-frame clones alone and lacks a portion of them. The sample has 2,500,000 or so clones, 85% to 95% seen once. The sample comprised naive CD4+ T cells from PBMCs. Subset specified: CD45RA+ positively selected. Source of these receptors: a man between 18 and 29 years old in good health. Some clones in this sample may be carry-over from other donors' samples.

V usage is TRBV9 and J usage is TRBJ1-5; D gene ambiguous. CDR1 and CDR2 (germline): SGDLS, YYNGEE. This CDR3 contains 13 residues. Trimming took off 7 bases at V and 4 bases at J, with 12 bases between the two ends. The DNA for the CDR3 is TGTGCCAGCGGGCGGACGGGGAATCAGCCCCAGCATTTT. This codes for CASGRTGNQPQHF.

As for this clone: The junction shows a germline mismatch at one end, possibly a read error. This rearrangement joins TRBV28 to TRBJ1-2, with 7 bases fitting TRBD1. The V gene's germline CDR1 is MDHEN and CDR2 SYDVKM. The CDR3 contains 12 residues. CDR3 coding DNA: TGTGCCAGCAGTTTAGGGCCGGGACAGCCCTCCTTC. The encoded protein is CASSLGPGQPSF.

V gene TRBV7-9 combines with J gene TRBJ2-7; TRBD1 or TRBD2 may be the D gene (5 bases each). There are 15 residues in the CDR3. The ends were cut back, 5 bases at V and 7 bases at J, with 21 bases in the middle. In germline, CDR1 is SEHNR, CDR2 FQNEAQ (reference sequence). CDR3 sequence (DNA): TGTGCCAGCAGCACATGGACGGGACGTGTCCCGGAGCAGTACTTC. Amino acids: CASSTWTGRVPEQYF. Full variable domain (outside the CDR3, taken from reference TRBV7-9 and TRBJ2-7): DTGVSQNPRHKITKRGQNVTFRCDPISEHNRLYWYRQTLGQGPEFLTYFQNEAQLEKSRLLSDRFSAERPKGSFSTLEIQRTEQGDSAMYLCASSTWTGRVPEQYFGPGTRLTVT.

The chain employs TRBV7-8 and TRBJ2-7, with 7 positions matching TRBD2. The CDR3 is 12 amino acids. Per germline, CDR1 SGHVS and CDR2 FQNEAQ. J lost 7 bases, V lost 3 bases, and 3 bases had no gene match. In DNA, the CDR3 is TGTGCCAGCAGCTTGCCGGGAGGTGAGCAGTACTTC. Protein product: CASSLPGGEQYF. Filled out from reference TRBV7-8 and TRBJ2-7, the complete variable domain reads GAGVSQSPRYKVAKRGQDVALRCDPISGHVSLFWYQQALGQGPEFLTYFQNEAQLDKSGLPSDRFFAERPEGSVSTLKIQRTQQEDSAVYLCASSLPGGEQYFGPGTRLTVT.

This chain uses TRBV7-9 with TRBJ1-2; tentatively, D is TRBD1 (5 bases). This CDR3 contains 16 residues. CDR1 is SEHNR and CDR2 is FQNEAQ in the germline V gene (reference sequence). Trimming shortened V by 0 bases and J by 6 bases, and 17 bases separated the two germline ends. Here the CDR3 reads CASSLATGLRTNGYTF. The CDR3 nucleotides are TGTGCCAGCAGCTTAGCGACGGGACTCCGCACCAATGGCTACACCTTC.

As for this clone: Different DNA sequences within this sample yield the same CDR3. V gene TRBV18 combines with J gene TRBJ2-5, with D perhaps matching TRBD1 (6 bases). Trimming took off 3 bases at V and 3 bases at J, with 11 bases between the two ends. This CDR3 has 14 amino acids. The V gene's germline CDR1 is KGHSH and CDR2 LQKENI. This CDR3 is CASSPRAGEETQYF. In DNA, the CDR3 is TGTGCCAGCTCACCGCGGGCAGGGGAAGAGACCCAGTACTTC.

The V call is TRBV18, the J call TRBJ1-1, with a weak D call TRBD1 (6 bases). Per germline, CDR1 KGHSH and CDR2 LQKENI. V lost 2 bases and J 4 bases, leaving 17 bases between the germline ends. CDR3 size: 16 residues. This CDR3 reads CASSPSQGGLTTEAFF. CDR3 coding DNA: TGTGCCAGCTCACCATCACAGGGAGGTTTGACCACTGAAGCTTTCTTT.

This rearrangement joins TRBV27 to TRBJ1-5; a possible D gene is TRBD1 (5 bases). The germline CDR1 and CDR2 sequences are MNHEY and SMNVEV (reference sequence). The V gene lost 2 bases and the J gene lost 0 bases, with 20 bases spanning the gap. The CDR3 is made up of 19 amino acids. CDR3 amino acids: CASSLGARRTFYSNQPQHF. For the CDR3, the DNA is TGTGCCAGCAGTTTAGGGGCCAGACGGACCTTCTATAGCAATCAGCCCCAGCATTTT.

This sequence joins TRBV5-1 and TRBJ1-4; D not resolved. Germline V lookup: CDR1 SGHRS, CDR2 YFSETQ. This CDR3 is built from 15 residues. Trimming took 4 bases from V and 12 from J, leaving 22 bases between them. The CDR3 loop reads CASSAGPGLGEQLFF. In DNA, the CDR3 is TGCGCCAGCAGCGCCGGACCGGGCCTGGGTGAGCAACTGTTTTTT.

The rearrangement joins TRBV2 to TRBJ2-5; 8 bases agree with TRBD2. There are 15 residues in the CDR3. V lost 7 bases, J lost 5 bases, and 12 bases stayed unmatched. Germline CDR1 and CDR2: SNHLY and FYNNEI. CDR3 nucleotide sequence: TGTGCCAGCAAAGGGGGGCTAGCGGGTTTGGAGACCCAGTACTTC. It encodes CASKGGLAGLETQYF.

The chain combines TRBV7-8 with TRBJ2-7; TRBD1 is a possible D gene (6 bases). Germline assignment: CDR1 SGHVS and CDR2 FQNEAQ. The CDR3 totals 15 residues. V shed 2 bases and J shed 7 bases, with 18 bases lying between them. The CDR3 region has the DNA TGTGCCAGCAGCTTATTGACAGGCATGATGGGAGAGCAGTACTTC. It translates to CASSLLTGMMGEQYF.

The genes are TRBV28 and TRBJ2-7, with TRBD1 matching over 11 bases. J lost 0 bases, V lost 11 bases, and 6 bases had no gene match. This CDR3 is 14 amino acids long. Germline V CDR1 and CDR2: MDHEN, SYDVKM. The CDR3: CASAGTGGSYEQYF. CDR3 nucleotides: TGTGCCTCCGCCGGGACAGGGGGCTCCTACGAGCAGTACTTC.

With regard to this clone: Other DNA sequences in this specimen translate into the identical CDR3. V gene TRBV7-3 combines with J gene TRBJ1-1; D ambiguous. Trimming pared 2 bases from V and 4 bases from J, leaving 8 bases between. Germline loops: CDR1 SGHTA, CDR2 FQGTGA. The CDR3 extends over 13 amino acids. CDR3 amino acids: CASSLLGSTEAFF. The CDR3 nucleotides are TGTGCCAGCAGCTTACTGGGTAGCACTGAAGCTTTCTTT.

CDR3 loop: CASSLTSTNIQYF. CDR3 coding DNA: TGTGCCAGCAGCTTAACGTCTACAAACATTCAGTACTTC. The V gene is TRBV7-3, the J gene TRBJ2-4; D is unclear. V dropped 0 bases and J dropped 6 bases, with 6 bases sitting between them. The germline V gene has CDR1 SGHTA and CDR2 FQGTGA. This CDR3 is 13 amino acids long.

CDR3 DNA: TGTGCCAGTAGTCAACAGGGCCATTCTAACACTGAAGCTTTCTTT. Translated: CASSQQGHSNTEAFF. The rearrangement joins TRBV19 to TRBJ1-1, with D tentatively TRBD1 (6 bases). V shed 5 bases and J shed 2 bases, with 15 bases lying between them. CDR3 length equals 15 residues. Germline values: CDR1 LNHDA, CDR2 SQIVND (reference sequence).

The DNA for the CDR3 is TGCGCCAGCAGCTTGGGCGGGGCGGCGAGGGAGACCCAGTACTTC. This translates into CASSLGGAARETQYF. V usage is TRBV5-1 and J usage is TRBJ2-5, with a possible D match to TRBD2 (6 bases). The germline V and J ends were trimmed by 0 bases and 5 bases, with 14 bases remaining between them. Germline CDR1 and CDR2: SGHRS and YFSETQ. The CDR3 length is 15 residues.

This clone has only a few counts. The genes are TRBV5-1 and TRBJ1-2; 7 nucleotides line up with TRBD1. The CDR3 has 16 amino acids. V was pared by 2 bases and J by 7 bases, with 14 bases of the junction left unmatched. Germline CDR1 is SGHRS and CDR2 is YFSETQ. This CDR3 is CASSLMGQPQLAGYTF. The CDR3 bases are TGCGCCAGCAGCTTAATGGGACAGCCCCAACTGGCTGGCTACACCTTC.

The chain couples TRBV7-3 to TRBJ2-7, with TRBD2 matching 7 bases. Germline values: CDR1 SGHTA, CDR2 FQGTGA. This CDR3 comprises 15 residues. V was clipped by 5 bases and J by 6 bases; unmatched bases: 13. CDR3 residues: CASSIPSSGPREQYF. The CDR3 DNA reads as TGTGCCAGCAGCATACCCTCTAGCGGTCCACGCGAGCAGTACTTC.

CDR3 sequence reads: CASSFTAGALANTGELFF. The CDR3 DNA reads TGCGCCAGCAGCTTCACGGCGGGAGCCCTCGCGAACACCGGGGAGCTGTTTTTT. The chain has TRBV5-1 and TRBJ2-2; 7 nucleotides align to TRBD2. CDR1 is SGHRS, CDR2 YFSETQ, per germline. The CDR3 extends over 18 amino acids. V gave up 2 bases and J gave up 0 bases; unmatched junction bases: 10. The full variable domain, rest sourced from reference TRBV5-1 and TRBJ2-2, is KAGVTQTPRYLIKTRGQQVTLSCSPISGHRSVSWYQQTPGQGLQFLFEYFSETQRNKGNFPGRFSGRQFSNSRSEMNVSTLELGDSALYLCASSFTAGALANTGELFFGEGSRLTVL.

The genes are TRBV9 and TRBJ2-3, with 16 bases identical to TRBD2. The germline V gene encodes CDR1 SGDLS and CDR2 YYNGEE. Trimming cost V 4 bases and J 0 bases; bases outside gene matches: 11. The CDR3 consists of 20 residues. The CDR3 loop is CASSLTPGLAGGRSTDTQYF. The CDR3 DNA reads TGTGCCAGCAGCCTTACACCGGGACTAGCGGGAGGGCGGAGCACAGATACGCAGTATTTT. Full variable domain (outside the CDR3, taken from reference TRBV9 and TRBJ2-3): DSGVTQTPKHLITATGQRVTLRCSPRSGDLSVYWYQQSLDQGLQFLIQYYNGEERAKGNILERFSAQQFPDLHSELNLSSLELGDSALYFCASSLTPGLAGGRSTDTQYFGPGTRLTVL.

The chain uses TRBV4-3 and TRBJ2-1, with TRBD2 matching 10 bases. CDR1 LGHNA and CDR2 YSLEER come from the germline V gene. Trimming took 4 bases from V and 6 from J; bases not matched to a gene: 9. The CDR3 totals 16 residues. CDR3 amino acids: CASSPAFLAGVNEQFF. For the CDR3, the DNA is TGCGCCAGCAGCCCGGCTTTTCTAGCGGGAGTCAATGAGCAGTTCTTC.

The rearrangement uses TRBV5-6 and TRBJ1-1; no reliable D call. Germline V lookup: CDR1 SGHDT, CDR2 YYEEEE. With 2 bases removed from V and 0 bases from J, the gap between germline ends came to 8 bases. The length of the CDR3 is 14 residues. The DNA for the CDR3 is TGTGCCAGCAGCTTCGTGAACATGAACACTGAAGCTTTCTTT. Translating gives CASSFVNMNTEAFF.

This chain joins TRBV4-3 and TRBJ1-1; 7 positions match TRBD1. V shed 4 bases, J shed 1 base, and the junction held 12 bases outside the gene matches. The CDR3 is made up of 17 amino acids. Germline V gene lookup returns CDR1 LGHNA and CDR2 YSLEER. CDR3 sequence: CASSPGGGGRQNTEAFF. The CDR3, as DNA: TGCGCCAGCAGCCCAGGGGGGGGCGGTAGGCAGAACACTGAAGCTTTCTTT.